This T cell receptor beta chain originates from a study of a mutant IDH1 vaccine in newly diagnosed glioma. The assay was immunoSEQ multiplex PCR, and TCRdb's table has in-frame clones only and misses some. Of around 60,000 clones in the sample, 84% were seen once. Points on this clone: Its antigen is not known.

This CDR3 region has 15 residues. CDR1 and CDR2 (germline): MGHRA, YSYEKL. V was pared by 4 bases and J by 2 bases, with 12 bases between. Time point specified: week 35, safety follow-up. Each dose delivered 300 ug of mutant IDH1 20-mer peptide subcutaneously with imiquimod. J is TRBJ2-1 and V is TRBV4-1, with D possibly being TRBD2 (5 bases). This clonotype was sampled from a man under 40 with glioma. Sequences were derived from PBMCs, sampled from a glioma patient whose treatment included an IDH1 peptide vaccine. CDR3 in amino acids: CASSPLRAAYNEQFF. CDR3 bases: TGCGCCAGCAGCCCCTTGCGGGCCGCCTACAATGAGCAGTTCTTC.